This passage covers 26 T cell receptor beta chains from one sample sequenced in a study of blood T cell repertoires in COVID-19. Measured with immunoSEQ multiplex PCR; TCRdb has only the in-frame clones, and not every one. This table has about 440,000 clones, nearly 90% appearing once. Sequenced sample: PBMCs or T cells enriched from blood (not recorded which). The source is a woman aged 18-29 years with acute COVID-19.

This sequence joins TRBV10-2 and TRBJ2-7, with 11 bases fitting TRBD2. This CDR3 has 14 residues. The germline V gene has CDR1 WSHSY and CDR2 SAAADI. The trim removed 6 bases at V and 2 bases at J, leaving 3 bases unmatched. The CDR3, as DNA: TGCGCCAGCAGAAAACTAGCGGGGGCCTACGAGCAGTACTTC. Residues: CASRKLAGAYEQYF.

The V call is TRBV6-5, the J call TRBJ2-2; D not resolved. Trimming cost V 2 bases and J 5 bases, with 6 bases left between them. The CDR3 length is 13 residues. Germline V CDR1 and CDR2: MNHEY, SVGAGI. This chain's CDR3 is CASSYGQTGELFF. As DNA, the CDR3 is TGTGCCAGCAGTTACGGCCAGACCGGGGAGCTGTTTTTT.

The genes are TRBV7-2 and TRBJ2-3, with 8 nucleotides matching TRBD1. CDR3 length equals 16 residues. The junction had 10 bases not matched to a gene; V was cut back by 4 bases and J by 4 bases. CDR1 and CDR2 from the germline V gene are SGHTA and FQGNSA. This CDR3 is CASSSDRGRGADTQYF. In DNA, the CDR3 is TGTGCCAGCAGCTCCGACAGGGGAAGAGGAGCAGATACGCAGTATTTT.

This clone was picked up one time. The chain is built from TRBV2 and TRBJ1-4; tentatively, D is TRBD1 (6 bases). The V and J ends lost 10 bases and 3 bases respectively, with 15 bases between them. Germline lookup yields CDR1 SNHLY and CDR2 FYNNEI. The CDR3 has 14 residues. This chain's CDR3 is CAKRERQANEKLFF. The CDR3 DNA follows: TGTGCCAAACGAGAAAGACAGGCTAATGAAAAACTGTTTTTT.

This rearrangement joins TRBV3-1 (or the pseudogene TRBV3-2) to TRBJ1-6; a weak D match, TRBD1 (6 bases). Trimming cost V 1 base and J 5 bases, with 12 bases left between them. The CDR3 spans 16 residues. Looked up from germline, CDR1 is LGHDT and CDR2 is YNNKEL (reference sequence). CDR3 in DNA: TGTGCCAGCAGCCAAGCTTGGGGGGGGCATAATTCACCCCTCCACTTT. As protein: CASSQAWGGHNSPLHF.

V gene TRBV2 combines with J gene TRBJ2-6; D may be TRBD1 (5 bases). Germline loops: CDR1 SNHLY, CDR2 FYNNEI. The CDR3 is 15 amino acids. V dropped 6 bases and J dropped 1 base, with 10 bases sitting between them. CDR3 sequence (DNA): TGTGCCAGCAGGACGACAGTTTCTGGGGCCAACGTCCTGACTTTC. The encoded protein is CASRTTVSGANVLTF.

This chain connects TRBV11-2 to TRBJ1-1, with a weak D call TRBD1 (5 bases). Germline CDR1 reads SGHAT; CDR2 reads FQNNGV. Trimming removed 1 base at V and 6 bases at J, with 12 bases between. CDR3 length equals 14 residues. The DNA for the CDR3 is TGTGCCAGCAGCTTAGCGGGGGGAACGTCTGAAGCTTTCTTT. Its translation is CASSLAGGTSEAFF.

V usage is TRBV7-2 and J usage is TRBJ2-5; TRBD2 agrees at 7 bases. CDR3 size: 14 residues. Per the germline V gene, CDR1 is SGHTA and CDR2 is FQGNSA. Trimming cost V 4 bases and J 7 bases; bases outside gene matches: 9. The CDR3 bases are TGTGCCAGCAGCTGGGGCGGGAGCGTCGGGACCCAGTACTTC. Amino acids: CASSWGGSVGTQYF.

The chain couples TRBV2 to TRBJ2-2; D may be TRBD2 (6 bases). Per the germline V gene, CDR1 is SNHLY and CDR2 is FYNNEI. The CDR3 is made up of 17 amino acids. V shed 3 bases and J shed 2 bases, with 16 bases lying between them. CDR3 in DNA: TGTGCCAGCAGTGATCCGGTTGCGGGATTCAACACCGGGGAGCTGTTTTTT. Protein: CASSDPVAGFNTGELFF.

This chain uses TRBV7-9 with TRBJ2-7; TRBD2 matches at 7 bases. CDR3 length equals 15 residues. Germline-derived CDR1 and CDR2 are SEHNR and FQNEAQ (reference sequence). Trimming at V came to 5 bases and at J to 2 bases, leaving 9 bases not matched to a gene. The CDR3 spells CASSPSGTTTYEQYF. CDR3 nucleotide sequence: TGTGCCAGCAGCCCATCCGGGACTACAACCTACGAGCAGTACTTC. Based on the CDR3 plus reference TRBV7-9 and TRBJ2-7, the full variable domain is DTGVSQNPRHKITKRGQNVTFRCDPISEHNRLYWYRQTLGQGPEFLTYFQNEAQLEKSRLLSDRFSAERPKGSFSTLEIQRTEQGDSAMYLCASSPSGTTTYEQYFGPGTRLTVT.

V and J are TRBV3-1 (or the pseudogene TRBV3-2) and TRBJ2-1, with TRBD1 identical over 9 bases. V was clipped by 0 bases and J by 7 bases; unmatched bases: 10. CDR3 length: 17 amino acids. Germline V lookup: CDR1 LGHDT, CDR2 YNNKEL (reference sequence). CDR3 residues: CASSQEPTGQGANEQFF. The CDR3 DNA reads TGTGCCAGCAGCCAAGAGCCCACGGGACAGGGCGCTAATGAGCAGTTCTTC.

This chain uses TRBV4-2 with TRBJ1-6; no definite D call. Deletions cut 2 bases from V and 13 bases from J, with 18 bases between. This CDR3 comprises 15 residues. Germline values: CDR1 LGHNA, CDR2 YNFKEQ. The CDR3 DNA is TGTGCCAGCAGCCAATCCGGTGCGGCTCTTTCGCCCCTCCACTTT. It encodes CASSQSGAALSPLHF.

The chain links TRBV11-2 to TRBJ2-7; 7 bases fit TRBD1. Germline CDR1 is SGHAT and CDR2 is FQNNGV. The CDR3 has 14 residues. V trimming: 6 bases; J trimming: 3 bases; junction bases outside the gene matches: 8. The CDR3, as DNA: TGTGCCAGCAGACTAGACACAGGGGACTACGAGCAGTACTTC. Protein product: CASRLDTGDYEQYF.

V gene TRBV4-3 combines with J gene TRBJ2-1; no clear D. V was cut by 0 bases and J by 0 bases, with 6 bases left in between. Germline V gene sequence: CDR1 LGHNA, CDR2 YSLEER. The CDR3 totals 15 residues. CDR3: CASSQDSNSYNEQFF. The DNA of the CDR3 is TGCGCCAGCAGCCAAGATTCTAACTCCTACAATGAGCAGTTCTTC.

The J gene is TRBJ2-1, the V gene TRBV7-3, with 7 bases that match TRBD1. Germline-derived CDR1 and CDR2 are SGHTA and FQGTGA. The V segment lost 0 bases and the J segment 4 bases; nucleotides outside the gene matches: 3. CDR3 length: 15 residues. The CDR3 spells CASSLTGGRYNEQFF. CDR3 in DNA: TGTGCCAGCAGCTTAACAGGGGGCAGGTACAATGAGCAGTTCTTC.

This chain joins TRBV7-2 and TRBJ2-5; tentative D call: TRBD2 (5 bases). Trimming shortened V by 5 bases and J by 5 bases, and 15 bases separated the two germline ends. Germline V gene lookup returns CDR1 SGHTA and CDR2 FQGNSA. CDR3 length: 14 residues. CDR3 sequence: CASSPRWSGETQYF. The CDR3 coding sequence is TGTGCCAGCAGCCCCCGCTGGTCGGGGGAGACCCAGTACTTC.

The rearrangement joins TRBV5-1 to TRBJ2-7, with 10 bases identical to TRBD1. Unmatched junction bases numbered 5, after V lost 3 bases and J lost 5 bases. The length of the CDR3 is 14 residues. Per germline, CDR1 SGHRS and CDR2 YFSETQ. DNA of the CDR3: TGCGCCAGCAGCTCATGGACAGGGGGAAACGAGCAGTACTTC. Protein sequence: CASSSWTGGNEQYF.

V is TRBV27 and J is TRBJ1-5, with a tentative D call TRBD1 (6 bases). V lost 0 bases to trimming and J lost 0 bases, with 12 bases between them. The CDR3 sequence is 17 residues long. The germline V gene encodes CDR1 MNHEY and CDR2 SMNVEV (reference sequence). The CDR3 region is CASSLSGDNYSNQPQHF. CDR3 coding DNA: TGTGCCAGCAGTTTATCGGGGGACAATTATAGCAATCAGCCCCAGCATTTT.

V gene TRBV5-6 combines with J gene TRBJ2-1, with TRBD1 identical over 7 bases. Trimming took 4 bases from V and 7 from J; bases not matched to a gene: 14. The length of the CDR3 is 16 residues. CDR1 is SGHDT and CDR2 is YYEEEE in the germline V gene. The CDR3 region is CASSPILQGPKNEQFF. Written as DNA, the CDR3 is TGTGCCAGCAGCCCGATCCTACAGGGGCCGAAAAATGAGCAGTTCTTC.

The CDR3 DNA reads TGTGCCAGCAGCTTTGTTAGCACCGGGGAGCTGTTTTTT. It is translated as CASSFVSTGELFF. V is TRBV5-6 and J is TRBJ2-2, with unresolved D. The CDR3 runs to 13 residues. Trimming took off 2 bases at V and 4 bases at J, with 6 bases between the two ends. Germline V lookup: CDR1 SGHDT, CDR2 YYEEEE.

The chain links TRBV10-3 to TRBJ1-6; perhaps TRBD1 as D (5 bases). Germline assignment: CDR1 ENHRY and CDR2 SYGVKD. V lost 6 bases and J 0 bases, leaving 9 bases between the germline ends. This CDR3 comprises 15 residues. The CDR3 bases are TGTGCCATCAGATTTGACAGCTCCTATAATTCACCCCTCCACTTT. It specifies CAIRFDSSYNSPLHF.

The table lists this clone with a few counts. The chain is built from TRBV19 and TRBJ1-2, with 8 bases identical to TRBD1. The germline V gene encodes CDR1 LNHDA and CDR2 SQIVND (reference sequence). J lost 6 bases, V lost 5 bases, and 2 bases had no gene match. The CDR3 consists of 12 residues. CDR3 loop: CASSGQGHGYTF. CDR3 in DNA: TGTGCCAGTAGTGGACAGGGACATGGCTACACCTTC.

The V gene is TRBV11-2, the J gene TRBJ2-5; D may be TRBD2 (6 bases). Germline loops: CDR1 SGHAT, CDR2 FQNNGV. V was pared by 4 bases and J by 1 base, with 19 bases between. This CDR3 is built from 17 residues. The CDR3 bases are TGTGCCAGCAGCTCCGGTTTCGGAGGAGGGTCCCAAGAGACCCAGTACTTC. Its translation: CASSSGFGGGSQETQYF.

This CDR3 is CATNPGQGAPRQPQHF. The CDR3 nucleotides read TGTGCCACAAATCCGGGACAGGGGGCGCCCCGGCAGCCCCAGCATTTT. This sequence joins TRBV19 and TRBJ1-5; 12 bases fit TRBD1. The V segment lost 10 bases and the J segment 7 bases; nucleotides outside the gene matches: 14. The CDR3 is made up of 16 amino acids. The germline gives CDR1 LNHDA, CDR2 SQIVND (reference sequence). The full variable domain, with the rest looked up from reference TRBV19 and TRBJ1-5, is DGGITQSPKYLFRKEGQNVTLSCEQNLNHDAMYWYRQDPGQGLRLIYYSQIVNDFQKGDIAEGYSVSREKKESFPLTVTSAQKNPTAFYLCATNPGQGAPRQPQHFGDGTRLSIL.

The CDR3 DNA reads TGCGCCAGCAGCCAAGACAGGGGGGTTACTGAAGCTTTCTTT. It is translated as CASSQDRGVTEAFF. This sequence joins TRBV4-3 and TRBJ1-1, with 7 bases aligning to TRBD1. Germline CDR1 reads LGHNA; CDR2 reads YSLEER. This CDR3 contains 14 residues. The V gene end was trimmed by 0 bases and the J gene end by 5 bases; junction bases not matched to a gene: 3.

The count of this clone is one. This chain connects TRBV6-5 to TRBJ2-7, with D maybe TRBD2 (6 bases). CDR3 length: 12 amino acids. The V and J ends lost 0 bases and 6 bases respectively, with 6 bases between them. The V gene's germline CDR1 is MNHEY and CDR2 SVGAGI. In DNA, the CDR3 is TGTGCCAGCAGTTACTCCGGGGGCGAGCAGTACTTC. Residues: CASSYSGGEQYF.